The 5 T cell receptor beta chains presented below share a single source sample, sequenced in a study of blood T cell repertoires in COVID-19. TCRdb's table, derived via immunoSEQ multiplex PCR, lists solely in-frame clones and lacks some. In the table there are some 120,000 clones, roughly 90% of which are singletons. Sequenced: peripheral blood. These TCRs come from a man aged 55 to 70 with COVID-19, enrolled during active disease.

CDR3 in amino acids: CASSRGGEDTQYF. The CDR3, as DNA: TGTGCCAGTAGTAGAGGGGGCGAAGACACTCAGTACTTC. The chain is built from TRBV19 and TRBJ2-4; 7 bases are shared with TRBD1. J gave up 12 bases and V 4 bases, and 9 bases lay outside the gene matches. The CDR3 sequence is 13 residues long. Germline V gives CDR1 LNHDA, CDR2 SQIVND (reference sequence).

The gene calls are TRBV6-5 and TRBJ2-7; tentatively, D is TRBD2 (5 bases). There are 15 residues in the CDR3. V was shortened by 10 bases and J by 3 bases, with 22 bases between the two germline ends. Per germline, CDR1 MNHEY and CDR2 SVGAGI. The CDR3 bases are TGTGCCACCCTCCCTGACGGAGGCCTTTTCTACGAGCAGTACTTC. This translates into CATLPDGGLFYEQYF.

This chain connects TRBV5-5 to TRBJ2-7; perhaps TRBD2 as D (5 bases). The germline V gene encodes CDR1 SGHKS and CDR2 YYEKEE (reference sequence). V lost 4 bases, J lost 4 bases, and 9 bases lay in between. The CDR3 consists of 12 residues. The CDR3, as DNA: TGTGCCAGCAGCCCGGGATTTTACGAGCAGTACTTC. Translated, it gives CASSPGFYEQYF.

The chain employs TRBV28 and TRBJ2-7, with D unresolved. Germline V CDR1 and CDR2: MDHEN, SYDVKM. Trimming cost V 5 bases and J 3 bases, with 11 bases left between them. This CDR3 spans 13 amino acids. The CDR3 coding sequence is TGTGCCAGCAGTCGGTCCCCGGGCTACGAGCAGTACTTC. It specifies CASSRSPGYEQYF.

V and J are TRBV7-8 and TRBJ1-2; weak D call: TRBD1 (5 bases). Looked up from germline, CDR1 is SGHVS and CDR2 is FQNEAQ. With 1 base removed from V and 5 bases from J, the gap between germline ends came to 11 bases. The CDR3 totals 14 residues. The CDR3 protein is CASSLGDSEYGYTF. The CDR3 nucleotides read TGTGCCAGCAGCTTAGGGGACTCGGAGTATGGCTACACCTTC. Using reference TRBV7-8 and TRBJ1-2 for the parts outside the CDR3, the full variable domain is GAGVSQSPRYKVAKRGQDVALRCDPISGHVSLFWYQQALGQGPEFLTYFQNEAQLDKSGLPSDRFFAERPEGSVSTLKIQRTQQEDSAVYLCASSLGDSEYGYTFGSGTRLTVV.